The clone carrying this T cell receptor beta chain was recorded once. Its antigen is still unknown. This sample stems from a study of Graves' ophthalmopathy and Graves' hyperthyroidism. Study information: Stable hyperthyroidism referred to disease that showed no ophthalmopathy within 18 months of follow-up. Study-wide points: Blood also held most thyroid clonotypes expanded above 0.001 frequency. For predicting ophthalmopathy progression, the model had around 64% sensitivity and 72% to 75% specificity.

Ineligible for inclusion were patients with other autoimmune diseases, uncontrolled infections, pregnancy or lactation. RNA transcripts provided the template for amplifying TCR beta CDR3 regions. Second-round multiplex PCR came after a first-round RT-PCR that employed HTBI primers. TCRdb fed the multiplex PCR reads into MiXCR, producing one record per CDR3 protein. The repertoire holds around 590,000 distinct CDR3 sequences, with less than 40% as singletons. CDR1 is SNHLY, CDR2 FYNNEI, per germline. The CDR3 length is 18 residues. The sequencing sample was made of peripheral blood or thyroid tissue (not recorded which). This sequence joins TRBV2 and TRBJ2-7, with 10 bases lining up with TRBD2. Matching the DNA end better, TRBJ2-1 makes the J call doubtful. The receptor comes from an adult man with Graves' hyperthyroidism. For the CDR3, the DNA is TGTGCCAGCAGCTTAGCTCCCGAGCGGGAGGGTAATTACAATGAGCAGTTCTTC. Its protein is CASSLAPEREGNYNEQFF.